This T cell receptor beta chain originates from a study of blood T cell repertoires in COVID-19. Looking at the study overall: PBMCs, B-cell-depleted T cells, or T cells were the source of the cDNA or gDNA that made up the material.

There are 14 residues in the CDR3. The germline gives CDR1 MNHNS, CDR2 SASEGT. V was pared by 1 base and J by 1 base, with 8 bases between. Methods used by the authors: Amplification of reference gene primers provided the estimated nucleated cell counts. Profiling relied on immunoSEQ multiplex PCR, and the TCRdb table lists in-frame clones only, not all of them. V and J calls and clone size are as listed in that table; D and trimming were resolved from the DNA. The sample lists roughly 280,000 clones; 87% were seen once. The receptor's source is a woman in her fifties or sixties who had recovered from COVID-19. Sequences were obtained from peripheral blood. This chain connects TRBV6-1 to TRBJ2-7; D gene unclear. CDR3 residues: CASSEEVSSYEQYF. In nucleotides, the CDR3 is TGTGCCAGCAGTGAAGAAGTCAGTTCCTACGAGCAGTACTTC.